This T cell receptor beta chain was captured in a study of blood T cell repertoires in COVID-19. Study-level information: COVID-19 samples from acute and convalescent phases originated in the United States, Italy and Spain. The analysed material was cDNA or gDNA that came from T cells, B-cell-depleted T cells, or PBMCs.

The CDR3 totals 13 residues. The V and J ends lost 7 bases and 6 bases respectively, with 12 bases between them. CDR1 and CDR2 (germline): LNHDA, SQIVND (reference sequence). As handled by the study authors: Using reference gene primer amplification, nucleated cell counts were estimated. TCRdb keeps only in-frame clones here, not all; method: immunoSEQ multiplex PCR. V and J calls and clone size are copied from that table; D and trimming were computed from the DNA. This table has more than 95,000 clones, roughly 83% appearing once. The sequence was obtained from a human donor in a cohort sampled during active COVID-19. The sample consisted of peripheral blood. This sequence joins TRBV19 and TRBJ2-2, with D maybe TRBD1 (5 bases). CDR3 region: CASKQGQAGELFF. The DNA for the CDR3 is TGTGCCAGTAAGCAGGGTCAGGCCGGGGAGCTGTTTTTT. The whole variable domain, remainder taken from reference TRBV19 and TRBJ2-2, is DGGITQSPKYLFRKEGQNVTLSCEQNLNHDAMYWYRQDPGQGLRLIYYSQIVNDFQKGDIAEGYSVSREKKESFPLTVTSAQKNPTAFYLCASKQGQAGELFFGEGSRLTVL.